A selection of T cell receptor beta chains follows, all from one sample in a study of cytomegalovirus exposure and HLA in healthy donors. Some clones are missing from TCRdb's copy, which holds only in-frame ones; the method was immunoSEQ multiplex PCR. The data contain about 300,000 clones, 70% to 90% of them singletons. The sequenced sample was PBMCs. All receptors come from a woman aged 18-29 years in good health and CMV-seronegative. Each CDR3 is given with its conserved first and last residue.

>TRBV5-6
CASSFLDTDTQYF
>TRBV6-5
CASSFGTSGSTDTQYF
>TRBV15
CATSSSDGYTF
>TRBV5-6
CASSLEDREGYTF
>TRBV7-9
CASTDNEQFF
>TRBV18
CASSPKQGWYEQYF
>TRBV5-1
CASSLSGRDQETQYF
>TRBV28
CASSRNSNQPQHF
>TRBV7-3
CASSLRQGARDYGYTF
>TRBV28
CASEGTSGRNEQFF
>TRBV9
CASSVVTNREQFF
>TRBV13
CASSNLGREGPSYEQYF
>TRBV21-1
CASPGRVFGNTIYF
>TRBV9
CASSADPKGGEAFF
>TRBV9
CASSVGGRAGTDTQYF
>TRBV7-2
CASSLAPGLTDTQYF
>TRBV10-2
CASRGTGAHNEQFF
>TRBV7-2
CASSEQAGGYEQYF
>TRBV10-3
CAISESPGYGYTF
>TRBV11-2
CASSLEHSDRAEQYF
>TRBV25-1
CASSAGTVGNTIYF
>TRBV27
CASSFPGVNEQFF
>TRBV18
CASSPRQGTTDTQYF
>TRBV6-5
CASSSMEITYEQYF
>TRBV27
CASSLSSLNVLTF
>TRBV4-3
CASSQDRQGAYNEQFF
>TRBV2
CASRKDTENIQYF
>TRBV14
CASSRRMEERLYNEQFF
>TRBV28
CASSLPGYGYTF
>TRBV5-6
CASSLSRTLVYGYTF
>TRBV7-3
CASSLTPLAGGPDTGELFF
>TRBV6-6
CASRPSQGWSGNTIYF
>TRBV6-1
CASSDGLLGGAKNIQYF
>TRBV28
CASRKGVGEGEQYF
>TRBV18
CASSSWTSWATDTQYF
>TRBV6-1
CASKRDRGTYEQYF
>TRBV27
CASSFGRVNTEAFF
>TRBV18
CASSPPSTTYEQYF
>TRBV6-5
CASRGLAGVEQFF
>TRBV27
CASLKRTSGMEYNEQFF
>TRBV6-1
CASSVGGNTEAFF
>TRBV6-5
CASRRGTQNYGYTF
>TRBV29-1
CSVKQRLAVYNEQFF
>TRBV5-1
CASSSQLAGGLETQYF
>TRBV9
CASSVEVGITDTQYF
>TRBV10-3
CAISESRGLNTEAFF
>TRBV5-1
CASSLSGQGGQPQHF